The 18 T cell receptor beta chains listed next were all sequenced from one sample in a study of shared clonotypes between healthy human individuals. Data came from immunoSEQ multiplex PCR; TCRdb stores just in-frame clones and leaves some out. The repertoire consists of about 2,100,000 clones, with more than 85% occurring once and the leading ten covering 1.5% to 2%. Selected positively for CCR7 and CD45RO-negative, naive CD8 cells excluded terminally differentiated effector memory CD45RA+ cells. Material: naive CD8+ T cells from PBMCs. These receptors came from a man between 18 and 35 years old in good health. Some clones in this sample may be carry-over from other donors' samples.

In this sample, this clone turned up once. The chain recombines TRBV7-6 with TRBJ2-7, with 7 nucleotides matching TRBD2. V was pared by 5 bases and J by 2 bases, with 6 bases of the junction left unmatched. Germline V CDR1 and CDR2: SGHVS, FNYEAQ. There are 14 residues in the CDR3. CDR3 in amino acids: CASSELAQTYEQYF. For the CDR3, the DNA is TGTGCCAGCAGCGAACTAGCGCAAACCTACGAGCAGTACTTC.

The chain couples TRBV6-5 to TRBJ1-5; possible D gene TRBD1, 5 bases. The CDR3 has 15 residues. Germline V lookup: CDR1 MNHEY, CDR2 SVGAGI. Trimming left V 6 bases short and J 0 bases short, with 12 bases between. CDR3 bases: TGTGCCAGCAGCCTCAGGGCAGATAGCAATCAGCCCCAGCATTTT. Its protein product is CASSLRADSNQPQHF.

This chain joins TRBV2 and TRBJ1-4; D remains ambiguous. Trimming took off 0 bases at V and 7 bases at J, with 3 bases between the two ends. There are 12 residues in the CDR3. The V gene's germline CDR1 is SNHLY and CDR2 FYNNEI. The CDR3 coding sequence is TGTGCCAGCAGTGAAGCAACTGAAAAACTGTTTTTT. Translation: CASSEATEKLFF. The complete variable domain, with remaining parts taken from reference TRBV2 and TRBJ1-4, reads EPEVTQTPSHQVTQMGQEVILRCVPISNHLYFYWYRQILGQKVEFLVSFYNNEISEKSEIFDDQFSVERPDGSNFTLKIRSTKLEDSAMYFCASSEATEKLFFGSGTQLSVL.

The chain combines TRBV2 with TRBJ1-2; D is unresolved. V lost 8 bases and J lost 4, with 5 bases in between. The CDR3 is 10 residues long. Germline V gives CDR1 SNHLY, CDR2 FYNNEI. CDR3 bases: TGTGCCAGCCAGTTCTATGGCTACACCTTC. Its protein is CASQFYGYTF. Full variable domain (outside the CDR3, taken from reference TRBV2 and TRBJ1-2): EPEVTQTPSHQVTQMGQEVILRCVPISNHLYFYWYRQILGQKVEFLVSFYNNEISEKSEIFDDQFSVERPDGSNFTLKIRSTKLEDSAMYFCASQFYGYTFGSGTRLTVV.

The J gene is TRBJ2-1, the V gene TRBV7-8; TRBD1 or TRBD2 may be the D gene (5 bases each). Germline CDR1 and CDR2: SGHVS and FQNEAQ. The CDR3 runs 17 residues. The V gene lost 0 bases and the J gene lost 6 bases, with 18 bases spanning the gap. CDR3 DNA: TGTGCCAGCAGCTTAGCGGGATGGGGGACGGGGAGCAATGAGCAGTTCTTC. It codes for CASSLAGWGTGSNEQFF.

Regarding this clone: The same CDR3 is also encoded by other DNA sequences in this sample. V and J are TRBV9 and TRBJ2-7; a possible D gene is TRBD1 (6 bases). The CDR3 runs to 13 residues. CDR1 and CDR2 from the germline V gene are SGDLS and YYNGEE. Trimming shortened V by 0 bases and J by 2 bases, and 6 bases separated the two germline ends. The CDR3 loop reads CASSVGGPYEQYF. CDR3 nucleotide sequence: TGTGCCAGCAGCGTAGGGGGGCCCTACGAGCAGTACTTC.

The chain links TRBV6-5 to TRBJ1-4, with TRBD1 matching 7 bases. Germline V gives CDR1 MNHEY, CDR2 SVGAGI. This CDR3 region has 15 residues. Losses at the gene ends were 7 bases for V and 5 bases for J; bases not matched to a gene: 10. The CDR3 DNA reads TGTGCCAGCACTCCCGACAGGGTGACAAATGAAAAACTGTTTTTT. It codes for CASTPDRVTNEKLFF.

V and J are TRBV6-1 and TRBJ2-5, with no clear D. The CDR3 is made up of 15 amino acids. The germline V gene encodes CDR1 MNHNS and CDR2 SASEGT. Trimming took off 3 bases at V and 2 bases at J, with 13 bases between the two ends. CDR3 protein: CASSDSPSGQETQYF. The CDR3, as DNA: TGTGCCAGCAGTGATTCGCCTAGTGGACAAGAGACCCAGTACTTC.

The CDR3 DNA reads TGTGCCAGCAGCGGAGGGCCCGGGCAAACTAATGAAAAACTGTTTTTT. This sequence encodes CASSGGPGQTNEKLFF. This chain joins TRBV9 and TRBJ1-4; D uncertain. Deletions cut 3 bases from V and 1 base from J, with 13 bases between. Germline V gives CDR1 SGDLS, CDR2 YYNGEE. This CDR3 is 16 amino acids long.

J is TRBJ1-5 and V is TRBV15; D is perhaps TRBD1 (6 bases). The V and J ends lost 3 bases and 0 bases respectively, with 12 bases between them. Germline lookup yields CDR1 LNHNV and CDR2 YYDKDF (reference sequence). The CDR3 consists of 16 residues. CDR3 in amino acids: CATSSRTDFSNQPQHF. CDR3 DNA sequence: TGTGCCACCAGCAGCCGGACAGATTTTAGCAATCAGCCCCAGCATTTT. The full variable domain, completed using reference TRBV15 and TRBJ1-5, is DAMVIQNPRYQVTQFGKPVTLSCSQTLNHNVMYWYQQKSSQAPKLLFHYYDKDFNNEADTPDNFQSRRPNTSFCFLDIRSPGLGDTAMYLCATSSRTDFSNQPQHFGDGTRLSIL.

J is TRBJ1-5 and V is TRBV4-1; D not resolved. Germline CDR1 is MGHRA and CDR2 is YSYEKL. Trimming shortened V by 1 base and J by 7 bases, and 8 bases separated the two germline ends. This CDR3 comprises 13 residues. CDR3 DNA sequence: TGCGCCAGCAGCCAAGCCAATGGACAGCCCCAGCATTTT. It encodes CASSQANGQPQHF.

The chain carries TRBV5-6 and TRBJ1-1; D is perhaps TRBD1 (5 bases). Germline CDR1 and CDR2: SGHDT and YYEEEE. V was shortened by 0 bases and J by 1 base, with 10 bases between the two germline ends. The length of the CDR3 is 15 residues. The CDR3 loop is CASSLGLGENTEAFF. DNA for the CDR3: TGTGCCAGCAGCTTGGGCTTGGGGGAGAACACTGAAGCTTTCTTT. Looking up the rest from reference TRBV5-6 and TRBJ1-1 gives the full variable domain: DAGVTQSPTHLIKTRGQQVTLRCSPKSGHDTVSWYQQALGQGPQFIFQYYEEEERQRGNFPDRFSGHQFPNYSSELNVNALLLGDSALYLCASSLGLGENTEAFFGQGTRLTVV.

The table lists this clone with a count of one. The chain combines TRBV11-3 with TRBJ2-3, with 8 positions matching TRBD2. The CDR3 runs 13 residues. J gave up 3 bases and V 5 bases, and 1 base lay outside the gene matches. CDR1 SGHNT and CDR2 YENEEA come from the germline V gene. Written as DNA, the CDR3 is TGTGCCAGCAGCCAGCGGGGGACAGATACGCAGTATTTT. It translates to CASSQRGTDTQYF.

This chain connects TRBV19 to TRBJ2-7; maybe TRBD1 (6 bases). Germline values: CDR1 LNHDA, CDR2 SQIVND (reference sequence). The CDR3 length is 13 residues. The V gene lost 7 bases and the J gene lost 1 base, with 11 bases spanning the gap. The CDR3 is CASTRGVSYEQYF. In nucleotides, the CDR3 is TGTGCCAGTACCAGGGGAGTTTCCTACGAGCAGTACTTC. The full variable domain, completed using reference TRBV19 and TRBJ2-7, is DGGITQSPKYLFRKEGQNVTLSCEQNLNHDAMYWYRQDPGQGLRLIYYSQIVNDFQKGDIAEGYSVSREKKESFPLTVTSAQKNPTAFYLCASTRGVSYEQYFGPGTRLTVT.

This chain links TRBV9 with TRBJ2-1; D is perhaps TRBD2 (5 bases). The CDR3 has 16 amino acids. Germline V lookup: CDR1 SGDLS, CDR2 YYNGEE. Deletions cut 4 bases from V and 5 bases from J, with 19 bases between. In DNA, the CDR3 is TGTGCCAGCAGCAACCCGACAAGTGGAGGAGACAATGAGCAGTTCTTC. Translation: CASSNPTSGGDNEQFF.

This chain connects TRBV27 to TRBJ1-4; the D is unclear. Looked up from germline, CDR1 is MNHEY and CDR2 is SMNVEV (reference sequence). V lost 2 bases to trimming and J lost 0 bases, with 7 bases between them. CDR3 size: 15 residues. CDR3 in DNA: TGTGCCAGCAGTTTAATCCAGGCAACTAATGAAAAACTGTTTTTT. This codes for CASSLIQATNEKLFF.

The genes are TRBV28 and TRBJ2-1; the match to TRBD2 covers 10 bases. Germline CDR1 and CDR2: MDHEN and SYDVKM. The length of the CDR3 is 19 residues. V shed 2 bases, J shed 0 bases, and the junction held 10 bases outside the gene matches. The CDR3 loop reads CASSLPGLAGATSYNEQFF. DNA of the CDR3: TGTGCCAGCAGTTTACCGGGGCTAGCGGGAGCGACCTCCTACAATGAGCAGTTCTTC.

The V and J genes are TRBV9 and TRBJ2-5; tentative D call: TRBD2 (6 bases). The CDR3 has 16 amino acids. Deletions cut 0 bases from V and 5 bases from J, with 17 bases between. CDR1 is SGDLS and CDR2 is YYNGEE in the germline V gene. The CDR3 DNA is TGTGCCAGCAGCGTAGAGTGGGGACTTCCGCGGGAGACCCAGTACTTC. Its translation is CASSVEWGLPRETQYF.